This is a list of T cell receptor beta chains from one sample in a study of blood T cell repertoires in COVID-19. The repertoire was sequenced with immunoSEQ multiplex PCR; TCRdb's copy has only in-frame clones and lacks some. The sample has 310,000 or so clones, roughly 86% seen once; the top ten hold over 1%. The sequencing sample was made of peripheral blood. These TCRs come from a man between 65 and 85 years old with acute or convalescent COVID-19. The CDR3 runs from the conserved cysteine through the conserved F or W. Clone sizes are given selectively: once, few, many, or a class where the clone is expanded.

clone_size v_call cdr3_length cdr3_aa
- TRBV28 16 CASSLLQGYSNQPQHF
- TRBV23-1 13 CASSPGDGNTIYF
- TRBV12-3/TRBV12-4 13 CASTHGGYEKLFF
- TRBV11-2 15 CASSLVGGAKNIQYF
- TRBV5-4 15 CASSLSGRARNEQFF
- TRBV5-6 14 CASEPGGGSYEQYF
- TRBV11-1 14 CASSATGGNSPLHF
- TRBV7-2 16 CASSDRTRDSISDEFF
- TRBV30 14 CAWSLGGPNQPQHF
- TRBV19 14 CASKARGLTDTQYF
- TRBV28 15 CASSVSGDANEKLFF
- TRBV18 14 CASSRDRAGEKLFF
- TRBV19 16 CASSIVGHPSYNEQFF
- TRBV29-1 16 CSVAPWGAGGLETQYF
- TRBV7-2 16 CASSLVGGGSADTQYF
- TRBV11-2 15 CASSFRSGSVGEQFF
few TRBV5-1 16 CASSSNQGQAGNTIYF
- TRBV19 15 CASSPRTGGGYGYTF
- TRBV18 16 CASSDSSGRTVKTQYF
- TRBV6-2/TRBV6-3 19 CASSYSSLKGATSTDTQYF
- TRBV5-1 13 CASSSGGQETQYF
- TRBV2 13 CASRVTGAYEQYF
- TRBV28 15 CASSGKTALTGELFF
- TRBV18 16 CASSPLGTSGMNEQFF
few TRBV10-3 13 CAISERGNTEAFF
- TRBV15 14 CATSSRGIGEKLFF
- TRBV7-2 16 CASSPPFGEAGETQYF
- TRBV5-1 14 CASSLVGGSYEQYF
- TRBV28 16 CASSPGRVRGTDTQYF
- TRBV10-3 13 CAISLTSGETQYF
- TRBV6-6 14 CASALTNSGNTIYF
- TRBV3-1/TRBV3-2 13 CASSSVEGNTIYF
- TRBV3-1/TRBV3-2 15 CASSPGLESSYEQYF
- TRBV4-2 13 CASSQDADQPQHF
once TRBV2 14 CASSVSGNTGELFF
- TRBV6-5 14 CASSYSSRGREQYF
few TRBV18 15 CASSPRVLSNTEAFF